Given below is one T cell receptor (beta chain) in context. This specimen comes from a study of blood T cell repertoires in COVID-19. Background on the study: Samples came from the United States, Italy and Spain, spanning acute and convalescent COVID-19. Sources were T cells, B-cell-depleted T cells, or PBMCs; the material itself was cDNA or gDNA.

Germline V CDR1 and CDR2: MGHDK, SYGVNS. The CDR3 is made up of 15 amino acids. Losses at the gene ends were 3 bases for V and 3 bases for J; bases not matched to a gene: 5. In the study's own analysis: Amplification from reference gene primers served as the basis for estimated nucleated cell counts. TCRdb keeps only in-frame clones here, not all; method: immunoSEQ multiplex PCR. From that table come the V and J calls and clone size; the DNA was used to work out D and trimming. Of roughly 76,000 clones listed, around nine tenths were seen once; the top ten hold roughly 28%. Input material: peripheral blood. The origin of this receptor is an elderly woman with active or convalescent COVID-19. The chain carries TRBV25-1 and TRBJ2-1; 7 bases agree with TRBD2. CDR3: CASSDRTRHYNEQFF. CDR3 sequence (DNA): TGTGCCAGCAGTGATCGGACTAGACACTACAATGAGCAGTTCTTC.